This passage covers 14 T cell receptor beta chains from one sample sequenced in a study of blood T cell repertoires in COVID-19. The repertoire was sequenced with immunoSEQ multiplex PCR; TCRdb's copy has only in-frame clones and lacks some. There are 100,000 to 150,000 clones in the sample; less than 90% occur only once, and around 2.3% lies in the top ten. Sample: PBMCs or T cells enriched from blood (not recorded which). These receptor sequences come from a woman between 45 and 65 years old who had recovered from COVID-19.

The rearrangement links TRBV6-6 to TRBJ1-5; TRBD1 aligns across 7 bases. The CDR3 totals 13 residues. J gave up 8 bases and V 5 bases, and 6 bases lay outside the gene matches. Per germline, CDR1 MNHNY and CDR2 SVGAGI (reference sequence). Here the CDR3 DNA reads TGTGCCAGCAGTAACTTCCAGGGGGAGCCCCAGCATTTT. Translating it yields CASSNFQGEPQHF.

This clone was picked up a small number of times. The chain employs TRBV12-5 and TRBJ1-5; D not certain. There are 14 residues in the CDR3. Trimming took off 1 base at V and 3 bases at J, with 7 bases between the two ends. From germline, CDR1 is LGHNT and CDR2 FRNRAP. The CDR3 sequence: CASGLGGYNQPQHF. The CDR3 coding sequence is TGTGCTAGTGGTTTGGGCGGGTACAATCAGCCCCAGCATTTT.

This chain links TRBV27 with TRBJ2-7, with D possibly TRBD1 on 7 matching bases. Deletions cut 6 bases from V and 3 bases from J, with 12 bases between. Looked up from germline, CDR1 is MNHEY and CDR2 is SMNVEV (reference sequence). The length of the CDR3 is 13 residues. The CDR3 loop reads CASSAGGHYEQYF. CDR3 in DNA: TGTGCCAGCAGCGCAGGGGGGCACTACGAGCAGTACTTC.

Details on this clone: A read error may produce the germline difference seen at one junction end. This chain connects TRBV2 to TRBJ2-7; the match to TRBD1 covers 10 bases. The CDR3 totals 11 residues. The germline V gene encodes CDR1 SNHLY and CDR2 FYNNEI. CDR3 in amino acids: CASSDGTGVPF. CDR3 nucleotides: TGTGCCAGCAGTGACGGGACAGGGGTGCCGTTC.

The J gene is TRBJ1-1, the V gene TRBV7-2; TRBD1 matches 8 bases. The CDR3 consists of 15 residues. V shed 5 bases and J 5 bases; nucleotides not matched to a gene: 10. Germline V gives CDR1 SGHTA, CDR2 FQGNSA. CDR3 amino acids: CASSPFGQGNTEAFF. The DNA for the CDR3 is TGTGCCAGCAGCCCATTCGGACAGGGAAATACTGAAGCTTTCTTT.

V usage is TRBV11-3 and J usage is TRBJ1-1; tentative D call: TRBD1 (6 bases). The CDR3 length is 16 residues. Germline CDR1 reads SGHNT; CDR2 reads YENEEA. The V end was cut by 1 base, the J end by 1 base, with 13 bases between. The CDR3 loop reads CASSLGHTGQNTEAFF. The CDR3 bases are TGTGCCAGCAGCTTAGGACACACAGGGCAGAACACTGAAGCTTTCTTT.

The CDR3 DNA is TGTGCCACCACAACAGGGTCCTCTGGAAACACCATATATTTT. This sequence encodes CATTTGSSGNTIYF. The rearrangement joins TRBV19 to TRBJ1-3; weak D call: TRBD1 (6 bases). This CDR3 is 14 amino acids long. Germline assignment: CDR1 LNHDA and CDR2 SQIVND (reference sequence). The V end lost 10 bases, the J end lost 0 bases, and 13 bases lay between the germline ends. Variable domain in full (rest from reference TRBV19 and TRBJ1-3): DGGITQSPKYLFRKEGQNVTLSCEQNLNHDAMYWYRQDPGQGLRLIYYSQIVNDFQKGDIAEGYSVSREKKESFPLTVTSAQKNPTAFYLCATTTGSSGNTIYFGEGSWLTVV.

The chain employs TRBV5-4 and TRBJ1-1, with D possibly TRBD1 on 5 matching bases. This CDR3 contains 13 residues. Germline V lookup: CDR1 SGHNT, CDR2 YYREEE (reference sequence). The V end lost 4 bases, the J end lost 7 bases, and 14 bases lay between the germline ends. CDR3 bases: TGTGCCAGCAGCCTAACAGGAGTCAGTGAAGCTTTCTTT. This codes for CASSLTGVSEAFF.

This clone appeared a few times. V is TRBV11-3 and J is TRBJ2-1; D perhaps matches TRBD1 (6 bases). From germline, CDR1 is SGHNT and CDR2 YENEEA. Trimming left V 5 bases short and J 4 bases short, with 9 bases between. CDR3 length equals 13 residues. CDR3 nucleotides: TGTGCCAGCAGCCCTACAGGGTACAATGAGCAGTTCTTC. The encoded protein is CASSPTGYNEQFF.

V usage is TRBV25-1 and J usage is TRBJ2-3, with D perhaps matching TRBD2 (5 bases). Trimming stripped 5 bases from V and 3 bases from J, with 6 bases between. The germline V gene encodes CDR1 MGHDK and CDR2 SYGVNS. The CDR3 spans 12 residues. In DNA, the CDR3 is TGTGCCAGCAGTCGGGAAACAGATACGCAGTATTTT. Translated: CASSRETDTQYF.

The rearrangement links TRBV19 to TRBJ1-1; 9 nucleotides agree with TRBD1. Unmatched junction bases numbered 9, after V lost 7 bases and J lost 3 bases. CDR1 LNHDA and CDR2 SQIVND come from the germline V gene (reference sequence). The CDR3 spans 15 residues. CDR3 nucleotides: TGTGCCAGTATTGACGGGGGACAGGGTTACACTGAAGCTTTCTTT. As protein: CASIDGGQGYTEAFF.

This clone has only a few counts. The V gene is TRBV4-3, the J gene TRBJ1-4; possible D gene TRBD1, 5 bases. Trimming removed 2 bases from V and 6 bases from J, with 16 bases in between. The germline gives CDR1 LGHNA, CDR2 YSLEER. This CDR3 has 16 amino acids. The CDR3 spells CASSQLIQGNDEKLFF. The DNA for the CDR3 is TGCGCCAGCAGCCAATTAATCCAGGGTAATGATGAAAAACTGTTTTTT.

The chain couples TRBV10-3 to TRBJ2-1; D is undetermined. This CDR3 comprises 15 residues. The V gene lost 3 bases and the J gene lost 2 bases, with 11 bases spanning the gap. Looked up from germline, CDR1 is ENHRY and CDR2 is SYGVKD. The CDR3 reads CAISEPERTYNEQFF. CDR3 in DNA: TGTGCCATCAGTGAACCGGAGAGGACCTACAATGAGCAGTTCTTC.

This clone was counted between two and nine times. The chain uses TRBV5-4 and TRBJ1-2; possible D gene TRBD1, 6 bases. Germline lookup yields CDR1 SGHNT and CDR2 YYREEE (reference sequence). The germline V and J ends were trimmed by 0 bases and 4 bases, with 13 bases remaining between them. The CDR3 is 15 residues long. The CDR3 is CASSLDWGPAYGYTF. The CDR3 coding sequence is TGTGCCAGCAGCTTGGATTGGGGGCCAGCCTATGGCTACACCTTC.